Sequencing of this T cell receptor beta chain was carried out in a study of regulatory T cells in long-lasting Graves disease. Turning to this clonotype: This may arise from a read error, as a much more abundant clone is one base away.

Both iRepertoire HTBI primers and Arm-PCR of CDR3 regions were used to build the TCR beta libraries. TCRdb reprocessed the multiplex PCR reads via MiXCR and lists one record per CDR3 protein. The sample includes a few hundred thousand distinct CDR3 sequences, around a fifth of them seen just once. Time point meaning: persistent/refractory GD, antithyroid drugs over 5 years with positive TRAb. PBMCs were the source of the RNA used for TCR sequencing. EDTA tubes held approximately 8.8 milliliters of peripheral blood from each patient. The CDR3 covers 14 residues. Trimming left V 8 bases short and J 3 bases short, with 14 bases between. Germline assignment: CDR1 SGHVS and CDR2 FNYEAQ.

The source material was peripheral blood mononuclear cells (PBMCs), sampled when the disease was refractory, from a patient treated with antithyroid drugs. This clonotype originated in a female donor with Graves disease. This chain joins TRBV7-6 and TRBJ1-5; D may be TRBD1 (5 bases). The CDR3 DNA sequence: TGTGCCAGCGGCCACGGGGGGTTCAATCAGCCCCAGCATTTT. Translating gives CASGHGGFNQPQHF.